Listed here are 19 T cell receptor beta chains from one sample, sequenced in a study of T cells in women clearing cervical HPV infection. Measured with immunoSEQ multiplex PCR; TCRdb has only the in-frame clones, and not every one. The record lists roughly 34,000 clones, of which the ten most abundant hold roughly 6.5%. Sequences were obtained from blood buffy coat. The origin of the receptors is a woman aged 18-70 years with a cervical HPV16 infection that either progressed to CIN3+ or cleared (not recorded which).

With regard to this clone: The observed sequence ends 3 residues before the CDR3 terminus, with the missing tail filled in from the germline J gene. The rearrangement links TRBV7-9 to TRBJ2-7; D is undetermined. Per the germline V gene, CDR1 is SEHNR and CDR2 is FQNEAQ (reference sequence). Trimming shortened V by 1 base and J by 3 bases, and 4 bases separated the two germline ends. The CDR3 totals 12 residues. CDR3 in amino acids: CASSLDYYEQYF. The sequenced part of the CDR3 DNA is TGTGCCAGCAGCTTAGATTACTACGAG.

Notes on this clone: Coverage ceases 3 residues before the CDR3 finishes, and the germline J gene fills in the end. This rearrangement joins TRBV30 to TRBJ2-6; D is possibly TRBD1 (6 bases). CDR1 and CDR2 from the germline V gene are GTSNPN and SVGIG (reference sequence). The CDR3 runs 17 residues. Trimming pared 3 bases from V and 0 bases from J, leaving 15 bases between. Incomplete CDR3 DNA: TGTGCCTGGAGATCAGGCAGGGGAAACTCTGGGGCCAACGTC. Its translation is CAWRSGRGNSGANV. The entire CDR3 protein is CAWRSGRGNSGANVLTF.

Comments on this clone: The DNA ends 3 residues before the CDR3 does, and the rest of the CDR3 is filled in from the germline J gene. The chain uses TRBV19 and TRBJ2-3; D assignment may be TRBD1 or TRBD2 (5 bases each). V shed 9 bases and J shed 3 bases, with 22 bases lying between them. Germline V gene sequence: CDR1 LNHDA, CDR2 SQIVND (reference sequence). CDR3 size: 16 residues. CDR3 bases read: TGTGCCAGCACGAGGGTATGGGGCGCTGGGACAGATACG. The encoded protein is CASTRVWGAGTDT. The entire CDR3 sequence reads CASTRVWGAGTDTQYF.

With regard to this clone: The CDR3 extends 3 residues past the end of the read, so its final part is completed from the germline J gene. The V call is TRBV7-9, the J call TRBJ2-7; 11 bases fit TRBD2. This CDR3 has 14 amino acids. V lost 5 bases and J lost 6; bases outside the gene matches: 6. The germline CDR1 and CDR2 sequences are SEHNR and FQNEAQ (reference sequence). CDR3 bases read: TGTGCCAGCAGCCCCATAGCGGGGGGGCTCGAG. As protein: CASSPIAGGLE. The whole CDR3 sequence is CASSPIAGGLEQYF.

In the case of this clone: The read ends 3 residues shy of where the CDR3 ends; the end is completed using the germline J gene. This chain uses TRBV30 with TRBJ1-1, with 7 bases fitting TRBD1. V shed 2 bases and J 4 bases; nucleotides not matched to a gene: 4. The CDR3 is 13 residues long. CDR1 is GTSNPN, CDR2 SVGIG, per germline (reference sequence). CDR3 protein: CAWSTGVGTEAFF. The CDR3 DNA, read in part, is TGTGCCTGGAGTACAGGGGTTGGCACTGAA. Together with reference TRBV30 and TRBJ1-1, the CDR3 gives the full variable domain: SQTIHQWPATLVQPVGSPLSLECTVEGTSNPNLYWYRQAAGRGLQLLFYSVGIGQISSEVPQNLSASRPQDRQFILSSKKLLLSDSGFYLCAWSTGVGTEAFFGQGTRLTVV.

Points on this clone: The read terminates 3 residues before the CDR3 end, so the remaining end is supplied by the germline J gene. The chain carries TRBV5-1 and TRBJ1-1; D is uncertain. This CDR3 has 15 residues. Germline CDR1 is SGHRS and CDR2 is YFSETQ. V lost 4 bases to trimming and J lost 1 base, with 14 bases between them. The CDR3: CASSVALSGNTEAFF. CDR3 DNA, as far as it was read: TGCGCCAGCAGCGTAGCCCTTTCGGGGAACACTGAA.

For this clone: From the germline J gene comes the end of the CDR3, since the read stops 3 residues before it. The V and J genes are TRBV20-1 and TRBJ2-1; the match to TRBD2 covers 15 bases. This CDR3 spans 18 amino acids. The germline CDR1 and CDR2 sequences are DFQATT and SNEGSKA (reference sequence). Trimming at V came to 5 bases and at J to 0 bases, leaving 8 bases not matched to a gene. The chain's CDR3 is CSAALGLAGGSSYNEQFF. The CDR3 DNA, read in part, is TGCAGTGCTGCACTAGGACTAGCGGGGGGGAGCTCCTACAATGAG.

This clone shows up as medium-sized by frequency. The read terminates 3 residues before the CDR3 end, so the remaining end is supplied by the germline J gene. The chain recombines TRBV5-6 with TRBJ1-1; D remains unclear. The CDR3 is 14 amino acids. CDR1 and CDR2 (germline): SGHDT, YYEEEE. The V and J ends lost 1 base and 2 bases respectively, with 9 bases between them. The sequenced CDR3 bases are TGTGCCAGCAGCTTGTTTCAGAAAAACACTGAA. Translation gives CASSLFQKNTE. The entire CDR3 protein is CASSLFQKNTEAFF.

Remarks on this clone: The missing CDR3 end, 3 residues past where the read stops, is filled in from the germline J gene. The chain joins TRBV16 to TRBJ1-1; weak D call: TRBD1 (5 bases). V lost 0 bases, J lost 0 bases, and 8 bases lay in between. CDR3 length: 15 residues. Germline V lookup: CDR1 KGHSY, CDR2 FQNENV. CDR3 DNA (partial): TGTGCCAGCAGCCAATCGGCAGGGTTGAACACTGAA. This sequence encodes CASSQSAGLNTE. The full-length CDR3 reads as CASSQSAGLNTEAFF.

Concerning this clone: The read ends 3 residues early relative to the CDR3; the germline J gene fills the gap. This chain links TRBV6-2 or TRBV6-3 with TRBJ2-7, with TRBD1 identical over 11 bases. Germline CDR1 and CDR2: MNHEY and SVGEGT. V shed 5 bases, J shed 1 base, and the junction held 4 bases outside the gene matches. This CDR3 is built from 15 residues. The sequenced part of the CDR3 DNA is TGTGCCAGCAGTCCCGGACAGGGGGCATCCTACGAG. This codes for CASSPGQGASYE. The full CDR3 reads CASSPGQGASYEQYF.

Note on this clone: The read finishes 3 residues shy of the CDR3 end, and the germline J gene is used to complete it. The chain joins TRBV29-1 to TRBJ1-2; D is perhaps TRBD1 (6 bases). The CDR3 covers 15 residues. CDR1 SQVTM and CDR2 ANQGSEA come from the germline V gene. Trimming took 4 bases from V and 0 from J, leaving 15 bases between them. The sequenced part of the CDR3 DNA is TGCAGCGTTGGAGGACAGAGAATTTCTAACTATGGC. Translated: CSVGGQRISNYG. The full-length CDR3 reads as CSVGGQRISNYGYTF. The whole variable domain, filled in from reference TRBV29-1 and TRBJ1-2, reads SAVISQKPSRDICQRGTSLTIQCQVDSQVTMMFWYRQQPGQSLTLIATANQGSEATYESGFVIDKFPISRPNLTFSTLTVSNMSPEDSSIYLCSVGGQRISNYGYTFGSGTRLTVV.

Note on this clone: The read terminates 3 residues before the CDR3 end, so the remaining end is supplied by the germline J gene. The chain carries TRBV27 and TRBJ1-2, with D possibly TRBD1 on 6 matching bases. The CDR3 is 13 amino acids. From germline, CDR1 is MNHEY and CDR2 SMNVEV (reference sequence). Trimming cost V 5 bases and J 6 bases, with 13 bases left between them. This chain's CDR3 is CASSLRGTDGYTF. CDR3 bases read: TGTGCCAGCAGTCTCAGGGGAACGGATGGC.

Of note for this clone: The DNA ends 3 residues before the CDR3 does, and the rest of the CDR3 is filled in from the germline J gene. This chain joins TRBV30 and TRBJ2-3; a weak D match, TRBD2 (6 bases). The CDR3 length is 14 residues. CDR1 is GTSNPN and CDR2 is SVGIG in the germline V gene (reference sequence). CDR3 sequence: CAWGREDSGQPQYF. CDR3 DNA (partial): TGTGCCTGGGGTAGGGAGGACTCCGGTCAGCCG.

Measured by frequency, this clone is medium-sized. The read ends 3 residues early relative to the CDR3; the germline J gene fills the gap. The J gene is TRBJ1-6, the V gene TRBV6-2 or TRBV6-3, with 10 bases that match TRBD1. Germline V gene lookup returns CDR1 MNHEY and CDR2 SVGEGT. The CDR3 has 14 residues. V lost 7 bases, J lost 7 bases, and 4 bases stayed unmatched. The part of the CDR3 DNA that was read is TGTGCCAGCAAACCGGGACAGGGGAATTCACCC. Its translation: CASKPGQGNSP. The whole CDR3 sequence is CASKPGQGNSPLHF.

Remarks on this clone: Sequencing ends 3 residues short of the CDR3 end; the germline J gene provides the rest. The chain couples TRBV29-1 to TRBJ1-6; no clear D. The V gene lost 5 bases and the J gene lost 7 bases, with 12 bases spanning the gap. Germline CDR1 reads SQVTM; CDR2 reads ANQGSEA. The CDR3 runs 13 residues. The CDR3 region is CSVSAGRNSPLHF. CDR3 DNA (partial): TGCAGCGTTTCGGCAGGAAGAAATTCACCC. Full variable domain (rest looked up from reference TRBV29-1 and TRBJ1-6): SAVISQKPSRDICQRGTSLTIQCQVDSQVTMMFWYRQQPGQSLTLIATANQGSEATYESGFVIDKFPISRPNLTFSTLTVSNMSPEDSSIYLCSVSAGRNSPLHFGNGTRLTVT.

To note about this clone: The CDR3 end lies 3 residues beyond the end of the read and is filled in from the germline J gene. The V call is TRBV6-1, the J call TRBJ1-2; D might be TRBD1 (5 bases). This CDR3 has 14 residues. CDR1 and CDR2 (germline): MNHNS, SASEGT. The V and J ends lost 1 base and 0 bases respectively, with 6 bases between them. The sequenced part of the CDR3 DNA is TGTGCCAGCAGTGAAGGGACAACTAACTATGGC. Translation gives CASSEGTTNYG. The whole CDR3 is CASSEGTTNYGYTF.

Comment on this clone: The CDR3 extends 3 residues past the end of the read, so its final part is completed from the germline J gene. The chain carries TRBV18 and TRBJ2-1; the match to TRBD1 covers 7 bases. The germline CDR1 and CDR2 sequences are KGHSH and LQKENI. The CDR3 spans 18 residues. The ends lost 4 bases at V and 6 bases at J; junction bases unmatched: 18. The CDR3 bases that were read are TGTGCCAGCTCACGACTCGGCCTAGACAGGGAAGGTCTCAATGAG. The encoded protein is CASSRLGLDREGLNE. The CDR3 in its entirety is CASSRLGLDREGLNEQFF.

CDR3 DNA (partial): TGTGCCAGCAGCCCTGACAGGGAAGGAACTGAA. It codes for CASSPDREGTE. The CDR3 as a whole reads CASSPDREGTEAFF. The J gene is TRBJ1-1, the V gene TRBV14; 7 positions agree with TRBD1. The read terminates 3 residues before the CDR3 end, so the remaining end is supplied by the germline J gene. This CDR3 contains 14 residues. The trim removed 4 bases at V and 5 bases at J, leaving 7 bases unmatched. CDR1 is SGHDN and CDR2 is FVKESK in the germline V gene.

As for this clone: With the read ending 3 residues before the CDR3 end, the germline J gene is used to fill in that end. J is TRBJ2-4 and V is TRBV18, with a weak D call TRBD1 (8 bases). From germline, CDR1 is KGHSH and CDR2 LQKENI. The length of the CDR3 is 15 residues. The DNA read from the CDR3 is TGTGCCAGCTCACCAGGACAGGGCGGGGGCTATGGT. Amino acids: CASSPGQGGGYG. Given in full, the CDR3 is CASSPGQGGGYGQYF. Using reference TRBV18 and TRBJ2-4 for the parts outside the CDR3, the full variable domain is NAGVMQNPRHLVRRRGQEARLRCSPMKGHSHVYWYRQLPEEGLKFMVYLQKENIIDESGMPKERFSAEFPKEGPSILRIQQVVRGDSAAYFCASSPGQGGGYGQYFGAGTRLSVL.